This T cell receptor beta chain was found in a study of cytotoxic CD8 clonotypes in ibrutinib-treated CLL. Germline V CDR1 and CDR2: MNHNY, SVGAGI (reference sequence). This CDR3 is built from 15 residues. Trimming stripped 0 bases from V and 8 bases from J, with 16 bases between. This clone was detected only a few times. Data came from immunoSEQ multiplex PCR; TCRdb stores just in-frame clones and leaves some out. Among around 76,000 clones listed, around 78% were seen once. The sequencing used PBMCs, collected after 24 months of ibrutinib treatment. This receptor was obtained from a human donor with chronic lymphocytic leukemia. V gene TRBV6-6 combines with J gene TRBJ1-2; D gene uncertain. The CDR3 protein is CASSYSSTTDAGYTF. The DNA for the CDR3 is TGTGCCAGCAGTTACTCGAGCACAACGGACGCCGGCTACACCTTC.